This T cell receptor beta chain was recovered during a study of blood T cells in healthy people across ages. The V segment lost 7 bases and the J segment 9 bases; nucleotides outside the gene matches: 11. This CDR3 contains 15 residues. Germline V gene data show CDR1 as LGHDT and CDR2 as YNNKEL (reference sequence). A sample-barcoded 5' primer and a J-beta primer mix were used in a second PCR of roughly 6 to 11 cycles. TCRdb reanalysed the 5' RACE reads using MiXCR and keeps one entry per CDR3 protein. The sample lists approximately 940,000 distinct CDR3 sequences; around 49% were seen once. This clonotype was observed a few times.

The J gene is TRBJ2-1, the V gene TRBV3-1; 11 bases fit TRBD2. This TCR derives from a man younger than 45 in good health. Sequencing was done on a sample of blood. CDR3 DNA sequence: TGTGCCAGCACCCAGATGCTAGCGGGGGGCAGTGAGCAGTTCTTC. Protein: CASTQMLAGGSEQFF.